These 20 T cell receptor beta chains came from one sample sequenced in a study of beta chain features in type 1 diabetes. Expressed TCRB transcripts were sequenced, since all the RNA that had been isolated was reverse transcribed. Produced via immunoSEQ multiplex PCR; TCRdb's table is partial and in-frame only. The repertoire has 900,000 or so clones, roughly 17% of them found once; the top ten carry around 0.02%. The specimen was naive CD4+ T cells from blood. The origin of the receptors is a woman between 18 and 30 years old in good health.

This clone has just a few counts. The V and J genes are TRBV28 and TRBJ2-3; 9 bases match TRBD2. V was pared by 3 bases and J by 4 bases, with 8 bases of the junction left unmatched. Germline-derived CDR1 and CDR2 are MDHEN and SYDVKM. The CDR3 is made up of 16 amino acids. The CDR3 is CASSFGSGRNADTQYF. The DNA for the CDR3 is TGTGCCAGCAGTTTCGGGAGCGGGAGGAATGCAGATACGCAGTATTTT.

A remark on this clone: Other DNA variants within this sample encode the same CDR3. The chain has TRBV18 and TRBJ2-5; D is perhaps TRBD1 or TRBD2 (6 bases each). The CDR3 is 13 residues long. The germline V gene encodes CDR1 KGHSH and CDR2 LQKENI. Trimming pared 0 bases from V and 5 bases from J, leaving 7 bases between. The CDR3: CASSPPGGETQYF. The CDR3 DNA is TGTGCCAGCTCACCACCAGGGGGGGAGACCCAGTACTTC.

In its sample, this clone was seen a few times. The chain links TRBV10-3 to TRBJ2-7; possibly TRBD2 for D (6 bases). Germline CDR1 is ENHRY and CDR2 is SYGVKD. The CDR3 consists of 13 residues. Trimming cost V 7 bases and J 0 bases, with 10 bases left between them. This CDR3 reads CAITSGGSYEQYF. CDR3 sequence (DNA): TGTGCCATCACCTCCGGGGGCTCCTACGAGCAGTACTTC.

V gene TRBV13 combines with J gene TRBJ2-2; 9 positions match TRBD2. This CDR3 contains 17 residues. Per germline, CDR1 PRHDT and CDR2 FYEKMQ (reference sequence). The V gene end was trimmed by 2 bases and the J gene end by 1 base; junction bases not matched to a gene: 5. The CDR3 nucleotides are TGTGCCAGCAGCTTACTGGGACTAGCCGGGAACACCGGGGAGCTGTTTTTT. Encoded protein: CASSLLGLAGNTGELFF.

This sequence joins TRBV12-5 and TRBJ2-5, with D unresolved. This CDR3 has 13 residues. Germline CDR1 LGHNT, CDR2 FRNRAP. Trimming removed 0 bases at V and 2 bases at J, with 4 bases between. CDR3 DNA sequence: TGTGCTAGTGGTTTGGTAAATCAAGAGACCCAGTACTTC. Translating gives CASGLVNQETQYF.

The chain has TRBV20-1 and TRBJ1-2; the D is unclear. V was trimmed by 4 bases and J by 1 base, leaving 4 bases between them. Per germline, CDR1 DFQATT and CDR2 SNEGSKA (reference sequence). This CDR3 comprises 11 residues. CDR3 region: CSAMDNYGYTF. CDR3 bases: TGCAGTGCTATGGATAACTATGGCTACACCTTC.

This clone was detected only a few times. The chain recombines TRBV27 with TRBJ2-5; perhaps TRBD2 as D (6 bases). Trimming removed 4 bases from V and 9 bases from J, with 9 bases in between. The CDR3 runs to 11 residues. Germline V CDR1 and CDR2: MNHEY, SMNVEV (reference sequence). The CDR3 loop reads CASSYAGPQYF. The CDR3, as DNA: TGTGCCAGCAGTTATGCGGGGCCCCAGTACTTC.

This clone was counted between two and nine times. The same CDR3 also results from other DNA sequences found in this sample. The chain is built from TRBV7-2 and TRBJ1-4, with D possibly matching TRBD1 (5 bases). Deletions cut 1 base from V and 5 bases from J, with 8 bases between. This CDR3 region has 14 residues. Germline values: CDR1 SGHTA, CDR2 FQGNSA. The chain's CDR3 is CASSLGGGNEKLFF. CDR3 sequence (DNA): TGTGCCAGCAGCTTAGGTGGGGGAAATGAAAAACTGTTTTTT.

The genes are TRBV7-6 and TRBJ2-3; D possibly corresponds to TRBD1 (6 bases). This CDR3 spans 15 amino acids. Trimming stripped 5 bases from V and 0 bases from J, with 12 bases between. The germline V gene encodes CDR1 SGHVS and CDR2 FNYEAQ. As DNA, the CDR3 is TGTGCCAGCAGCCCCTGGGACACTAGCACAGATACGCAGTATTTT. Encoded protein: CASSPWDTSTDTQYF.

The chain has TRBV6-1 and TRBJ2-7, with 8 bases lining up with TRBD1. Trimming took 4 bases from V and 4 from J; bases not matched to a gene: 12. CDR1 MNHNS and CDR2 SASEGT come from the germline V gene. This CDR3 region has 16 residues. CDR3 in amino acids: CASSARTGNGLYEQYF. The CDR3 coding sequence is TGTGCCAGCAGTGCCCGGACAGGGAACGGCCTTTACGAGCAGTACTTC.

The genes are TRBV10-2 and TRBJ2-2, with D hard to call. Germline-derived CDR1 and CDR2 are WSHSY and SAAADI. Trimming took off 8 bases at V and 0 bases at J, with 10 bases between the two ends. The CDR3 runs to 14 residues. The CDR3 nucleotides read TGCGCCAGCCTCCGGGTCACGAACACCGGGGAGCTGTTTTTT. As protein: CASLRVTNTGELFF.

The table lists this clone with a few counts. This chain connects TRBV19 to TRBJ2-5; TRBD1 is a possible D gene (5 bases). Germline V lookup: CDR1 LNHDA, CDR2 SQIVND (reference sequence). The germline V and J ends were trimmed by 5 bases and 2 bases, with 24 bases remaining between them. There are 18 residues in the CDR3. Here the CDR3 reads CASSATWGLVDSQETQYF. CDR3 nucleotide sequence: TGTGCCAGTAGTGCGACTTGGGGCCTAGTGGATTCGCAAGAGACCCAGTACTTC.

The table lists this clone with a few counts. The rearrangement links TRBV15 to TRBJ2-1; TRBD2 agrees at 12 bases. The CDR3 has 14 amino acids. V lost 10 bases to trimming and J lost 9 bases; unmatched junction nucleotides: 10. Germline CDR1 and CDR2: LNHNV and YYDKDF (reference sequence). The CDR3 DNA follows: TGTGCCAGTTCGACTAGCGGGAGAGTAAGTGAGCAGTTCTTC. Amino acid sequence: CASSTSGRVSEQFF.

This clone was recorded a few times. J is TRBJ2-7 and V is TRBV6-5, with D maybe TRBD2 (6 bases). Germline V gene data show CDR1 as MNHEY and CDR2 as SVGAGI. The CDR3 is 13 amino acids. V shed 7 bases and J shed 4 bases, with 14 bases lying between them. The CDR3 sequence is CASKSAGRYEQYF. The CDR3 DNA follows: TGTGCCAGCAAATCTGCGGGACGGTACGAGCAGTACTTC.

This clone was seen more than once but under ten times. The chain recombines TRBV6-6 with TRBJ2-7; tentative D call: TRBD1 (6 bases). Trimming took 5 bases from V and 4 from J, leaving 9 bases between them. The germline CDR1 and CDR2 sequences are MNHNY and SVGAGI (reference sequence). The CDR3 totals 12 residues. The CDR3 DNA reads as TGTGCCAGCAGTGGGACAACATACGAGCAGTACTTC. Its translation: CASSGTTYEQYF.

V and J are TRBV7-2 and TRBJ1-1; D is ambiguous. Germline V gene sequence: CDR1 SGHTA, CDR2 FQGNSA. CDR3 length: 15 amino acids. The germline V and J ends were trimmed by 7 bases and 1 base, with 16 bases remaining between them. The DNA for the CDR3 is TGTGCCAGCAAATTTGCCGTTCTTAGGAACACTGAAGCTTTCTTT. Protein sequence: CASKFAVLRNTEAFF.

This sequence joins TRBV4-3 and TRBJ2-1; TRBD2 matches at 7 bases. The CDR3 contains 16 residues. CDR1 is LGHNA and CDR2 is YSLEER in the germline V gene. V was clipped by 0 bases and J by 5 bases; unmatched bases: 7. CDR3 sequence reads: CASSQDQAGYDNEQFF. CDR3 sequence (DNA): TGCGCCAGCAGCCAAGATCAAGCGGGGTATGACAATGAGCAGTTCTTC.

This clone was detected a few times. This chain connects TRBV18 to TRBJ2-5; 7 positions match TRBD2. The CDR3 consists of 14 residues. Trimming took 0 bases from V and 9 from J; bases not matched to a gene: 7. Germline assignment: CDR1 KGHSH and CDR2 LQKENI. The CDR3 DNA reads TGTGCCAGCTCACCACCGACCGATCGGGGGGCCCAGTACTTC. The encoded protein is CASSPPTDRGAQYF.

The chain recombines TRBV11-2 with TRBJ2-3; D is unresolved. V lost 6 bases and J 1 base, leaving 8 bases between the germline ends. The CDR3 contains 13 residues. CDR1 is SGHAT and CDR2 is FQNNGV in the germline V gene. The CDR3 sequence is CASRESGTDTQYF. CDR3 bases: TGTGCCAGCAGGGAATCAGGCACAGATACGCAGTATTTT. The variable domain in full, completed from reference TRBV11-2 and TRBJ2-3, reads EAGVAQSPRYKIIEKRQSVAFWCNPISGHATLYWYQQILGQGPKLLIQFQNNGVVDDSQLPKDRFSAERLKGVDSTLKIQPAKLEDSAVYLCASRESGTDTQYFGPGTRLTVL.

The chain is built from TRBV4-3 and TRBJ2-5; 9 nucleotides match TRBD1. From germline, CDR1 is LGHNA and CDR2 YSLEER. V was clipped by 0 bases and J by 5 bases; unmatched bases: 4. There are 15 residues in the CDR3. The CDR3 DNA follows: TGCGCCAGCAGCCAAGATTACAGGGGGCTGGAGACCCAGTACTTC. As protein: CASSQDYRGLETQYF.